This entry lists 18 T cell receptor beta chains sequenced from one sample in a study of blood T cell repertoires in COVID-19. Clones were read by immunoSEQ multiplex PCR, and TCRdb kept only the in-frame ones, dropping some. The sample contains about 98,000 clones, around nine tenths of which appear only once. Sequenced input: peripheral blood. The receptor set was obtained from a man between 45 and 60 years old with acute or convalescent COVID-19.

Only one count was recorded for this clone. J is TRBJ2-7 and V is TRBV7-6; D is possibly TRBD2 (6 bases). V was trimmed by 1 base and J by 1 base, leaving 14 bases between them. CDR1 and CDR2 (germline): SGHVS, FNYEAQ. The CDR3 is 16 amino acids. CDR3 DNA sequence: TGTGCCAGCAGCTTAGGCGGGGCTAGCGCATCCTACGAGCAGTACTTC. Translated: CASSLGGASASYEQYF.

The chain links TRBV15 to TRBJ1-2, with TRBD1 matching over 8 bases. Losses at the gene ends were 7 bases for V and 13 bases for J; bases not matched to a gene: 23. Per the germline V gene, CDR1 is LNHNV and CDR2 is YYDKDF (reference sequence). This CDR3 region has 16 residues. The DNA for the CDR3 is TGTGCCACCACGCAGGGGACAGGTTCTCGGGGGTATGGACTCACCTTC. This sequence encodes CATTQGTGSRGYGLTF.

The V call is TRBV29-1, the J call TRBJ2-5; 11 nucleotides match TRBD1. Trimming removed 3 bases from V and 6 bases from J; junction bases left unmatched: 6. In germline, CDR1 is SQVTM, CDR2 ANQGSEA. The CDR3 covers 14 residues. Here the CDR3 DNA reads TGCAGCGTTGACGGACAGGGGGCTGGACAGACCCAGTACTTC. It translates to CSVDGQGAGQTQYF.

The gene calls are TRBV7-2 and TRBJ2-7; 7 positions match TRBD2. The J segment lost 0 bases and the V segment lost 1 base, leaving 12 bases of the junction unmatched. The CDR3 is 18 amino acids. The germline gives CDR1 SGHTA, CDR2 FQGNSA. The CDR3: CASSLGGGSLRSSYEQYF. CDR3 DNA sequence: TGTGCCAGCAGCTTAGGCGGGGGATCCCTCAGGAGCTCCTACGAGCAGTACTTC.

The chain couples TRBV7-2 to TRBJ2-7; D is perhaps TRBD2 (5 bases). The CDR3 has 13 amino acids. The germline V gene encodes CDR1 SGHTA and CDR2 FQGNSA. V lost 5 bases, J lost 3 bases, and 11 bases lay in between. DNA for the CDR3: TGTGCCAGCAGCCCAACAAGCGGCTACGAGCAGTACTTC. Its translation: CASSPTSGYEQYF.

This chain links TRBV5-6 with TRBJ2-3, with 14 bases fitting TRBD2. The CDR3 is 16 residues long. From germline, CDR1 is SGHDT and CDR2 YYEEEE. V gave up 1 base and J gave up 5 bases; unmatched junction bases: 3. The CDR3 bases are TGTGCCAGCAGCTTGCCTGGACTAGCGGGAGGAGATACGCAGTATTTT. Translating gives CASSLPGLAGGDTQYF.

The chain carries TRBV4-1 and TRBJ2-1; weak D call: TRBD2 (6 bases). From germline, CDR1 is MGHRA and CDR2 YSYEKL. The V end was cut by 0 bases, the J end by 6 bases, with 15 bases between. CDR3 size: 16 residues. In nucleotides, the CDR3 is TGCGCCAGCAGCCAAGATCTTCTAGCGCTAGGCAATGAGCAGTTCTTC. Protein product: CASSQDLLALGNEQFF.

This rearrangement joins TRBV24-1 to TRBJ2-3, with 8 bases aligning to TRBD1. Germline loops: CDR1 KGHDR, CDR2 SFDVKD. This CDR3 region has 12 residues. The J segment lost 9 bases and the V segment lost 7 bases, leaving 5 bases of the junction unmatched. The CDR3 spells CATRETGATQYF. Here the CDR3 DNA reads TGTGCCACCAGGGAGACAGGGGCCACGCAGTATTTT.

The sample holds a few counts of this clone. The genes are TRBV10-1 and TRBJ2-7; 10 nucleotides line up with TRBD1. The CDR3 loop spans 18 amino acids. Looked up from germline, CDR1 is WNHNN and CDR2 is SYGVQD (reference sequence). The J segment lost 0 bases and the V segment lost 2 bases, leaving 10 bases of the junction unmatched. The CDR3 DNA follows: TGCGCCAGCAGTGAGCGAATATGGGACAGGGGAAGCTCCTACGAGCAGTACTTC. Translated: CASSERIWDRGSSYEQYF.

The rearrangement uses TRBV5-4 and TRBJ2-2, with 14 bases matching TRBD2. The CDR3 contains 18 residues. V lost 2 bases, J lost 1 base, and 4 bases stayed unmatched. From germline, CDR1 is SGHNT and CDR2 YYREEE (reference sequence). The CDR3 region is CASSFGLAGGRNTGELFF. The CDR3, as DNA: TGTGCCAGCAGCTTCGGACTAGCGGGAGGAAGGAACACCGGGGAGCTGTTTTTT.

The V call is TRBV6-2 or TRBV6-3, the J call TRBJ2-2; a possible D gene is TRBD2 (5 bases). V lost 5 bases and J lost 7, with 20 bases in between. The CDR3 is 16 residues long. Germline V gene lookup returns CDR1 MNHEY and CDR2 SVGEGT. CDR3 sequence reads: CASSKAVVRGGGELFF. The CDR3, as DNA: TGTGCCAGCAGTAAAGCGGTTGTGAGAGGTGGCGGGGAGCTGTTTTTT.

DNA of the CDR3: TGCAGCGTGGCCTCCCGGGACAGCTACTATGGCTACACCTTC. Amino acids: CSVASRDSYYGYTF. J is TRBJ1-2 and V is TRBV29-1; TRBD1 aligns across 7 bases. This CDR3 has 14 amino acids. Germline V CDR1 and CDR2: SQVTM, ANQGSEA. J gave up 3 bases and V 6 bases, and 10 bases lay outside the gene matches.

The CDR3 sequence: CASSLGGYQPQHF. The CDR3 nucleotides are TGTGCCAGCAGTTTAGGCGGCTATCAGCCCCAGCATTTT. The chain carries TRBV12-3 or TRBV12-4 and TRBJ1-5; D gene ambiguous. The CDR3 is 13 amino acids. V lost 1 base to trimming and J lost 5 bases, with 6 bases between them.

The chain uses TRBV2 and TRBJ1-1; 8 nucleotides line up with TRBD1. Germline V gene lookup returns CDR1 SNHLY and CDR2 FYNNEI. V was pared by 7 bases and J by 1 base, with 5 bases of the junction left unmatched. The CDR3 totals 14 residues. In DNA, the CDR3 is TGTGCCAGCACCCGAGGGACAGGGAACACTGAAGCTTTCTTT. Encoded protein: CASTRGTGNTEAFF.

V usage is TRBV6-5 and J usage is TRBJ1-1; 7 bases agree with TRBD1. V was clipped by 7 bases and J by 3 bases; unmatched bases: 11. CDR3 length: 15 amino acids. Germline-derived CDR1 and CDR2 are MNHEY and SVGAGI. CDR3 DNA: TGTGCCAGCACCTTGACTTACAGGGGTGACACTGAAGCTTTCTTT. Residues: CASTLTYRGDTEAFF.

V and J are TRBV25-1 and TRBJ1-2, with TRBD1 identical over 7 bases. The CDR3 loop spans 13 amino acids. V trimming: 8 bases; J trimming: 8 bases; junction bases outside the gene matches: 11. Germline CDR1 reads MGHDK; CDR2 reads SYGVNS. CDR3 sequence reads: CASGTGDVEGYTF. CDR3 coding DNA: TGTGCCAGCGGAACAGGGGATGTGGAAGGCTACACCTTC.

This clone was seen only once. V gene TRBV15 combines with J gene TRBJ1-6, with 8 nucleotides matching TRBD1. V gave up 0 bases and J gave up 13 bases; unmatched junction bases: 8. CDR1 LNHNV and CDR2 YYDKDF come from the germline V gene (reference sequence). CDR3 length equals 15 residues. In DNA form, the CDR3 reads TGTGCCACCAGCAGAGATGGACAGGGAAGGTCCCCCCTCCACTTT. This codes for CATSRDGQGRSPLHF.

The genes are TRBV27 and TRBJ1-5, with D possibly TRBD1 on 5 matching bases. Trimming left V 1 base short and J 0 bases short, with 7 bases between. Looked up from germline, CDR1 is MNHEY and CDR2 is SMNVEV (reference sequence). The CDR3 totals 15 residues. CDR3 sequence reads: CASSLWGDSNQPQHF. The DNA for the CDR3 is TGTGCCAGCAGTTTATGGGGCGATAGCAATCAGCCCCAGCATTTT.